Each of the 5 T cell receptor beta chains below was sequenced from the same sample in a study of PD-1 blockade in mismatch repair-deficient tumors. Repertoires were generated with immunoSEQ multiplex PCR, while TCRdb's copy carries only in-frame clones and drops some. This sample has 20,000 to 25,000 clones, with approximately 84% found just once. Material: peripheral blood, obtained 2 weeks after starting pembrolizumab. All receptors derive from an adult with mismatch repair-deficient cancer.

This chain connects TRBV5-6 to TRBJ2-1; D is unresolved. Germline CDR1 reads SGHDT; CDR2 reads YYEEEE. Trimming left V 2 bases short and J 7 bases short, with 16 bases between. There are 15 residues in the CDR3. The CDR3 coding sequence is TGTGCCAGCAGCTTTATTCAGGTCTCATTAAATGAGCAGTTCTTC. The encoded protein is CASSFIQVSLNEQFF.

V and J are TRBV4-3 and TRBJ1-5; 10 bases line up with TRBD1. With 0 bases clipped from V and 6 bases from J, the junction kept 8 bases outside the gene matches. The CDR3 is 17 amino acids. Germline V gives CDR1 LGHNA, CDR2 YSLEER. CDR3 in amino acids: CASSQELGQGVGQPQHF. The CDR3 coding sequence is TGCGCCAGCAGCCAAGAGCTAGGACAGGGGGTAGGTCAGCCCCAGCATTTT.

The rearrangement joins TRBV5-1 to TRBJ1-1; D is undetermined. CDR1 and CDR2 (germline): SGHRS, YFSETQ. V was pared by 0 bases and J by 1 base, with 4 bases between. The CDR3 is 13 amino acids. CDR3 region: CASSLVPNTEAFF. DNA for the CDR3: TGCGCCAGCAGCTTGGTACCGAACACTGAAGCTTTCTTT.

The chain uses TRBV11-3 and TRBJ2-5, with 7 bases lining up with TRBD1. V lost 8 bases, J lost 1 base, and 4 bases stayed unmatched. Germline V lookup: CDR1 SGHNT, CDR2 YENEEA. There are 13 residues in the CDR3. The CDR3 loop is CASGRDSQETQYF. The CDR3 DNA is TGTGCCAGCGGCCGGGACAGCCAAGAGACCCAGTACTTC.

The chain recombines TRBV19 with TRBJ2-1; D not resolved. The germline V gene has CDR1 LNHDA and CDR2 SQIVND (reference sequence). This CDR3 spans 17 amino acids. V shed 2 bases and J shed 5 bases, with 19 bases lying between them. The CDR3 region has the DNA TGTGCCAGTAGTATAAGGGATGAAACAGCCGCCCACAATGAGCAGTTCTTC. Protein: CASSIRDETAAHNEQFF.